Listed below are T cell receptor beta chains from one sample, sequenced in a study of control samples from healthy donors and cancer patients. The repertoire was sequenced with immunoSEQ multiplex PCR; TCRdb's copy has only in-frame clones and lacks some. Among under 150,000 clones, about 85% were seen once, and the ten largest hold roughly 10%. Material: blood. Every receptor here comes from a woman aged 25 to 39 in good health. CDR3s include the opening cysteine and the closing phenylalanine or tryptophan. D genes are given only for firm matches. Size tells how often a clone was seen (once, few, many) or the class of an expanded clone, and some rows leave it out.

clone size,V gene,J gene,D gene,CDR3 protein,CDR3 DNA
.,TRBV14,TRBJ1-6,TRBD1,CASSLGQGYRSPLHF,TGTGCCAGCAGCCTGGGACAGGGTTATCGATCACCCCTCCACTTT
.,TRBV16,TRBJ1-4,TRBD1,CASSQFGGQGVTNEKLFF,TGTGCCAGCAGCCAATTTGGGGGACAGGGAGTAACTAATGAAAAACTGTTTTTT
.,TRBV11-2,TRBJ1-2,.,CASNVYYGYTF,TGTGCCAGCAACGTGTACTATGGCTACACCTTC
once,TRBV13,TRBJ1-5,.,CASSLGQSVNQPQHF,TGTGCCAGCAGCTTGGGGCAGTCTGTCAATCAGCCCCAGCATTTT
.,TRBV7-2,TRBJ2-7,.,CASSLAGLKQYF,TGTGCCAGCAGCTTAGCGGGCCTGAAACAGTACTTC
.,TRBV9,TRBJ2-6,TRBD1,CASSQRQGTQSSSGANVLTF,TGTGCCAGCAGCCAACGACAGGGGACCCAAAGCTCCTCTGGGGCCAACGTCCTGACTTTC
few,TRBV6-6,TRBJ2-2,TRBD1,CASRRTGEGELFF,TGTGCCAGCAGACGAACAGGGGAGGGGGAGCTGTTTTTT
once,TRBV29-1,TRBJ1-2,.,CSVEDPGYGYTF,TGCAGCGTTGAAGACCCAGGGTATGGCTACACCTTC
.,TRBV5-4,TRBJ1-6,.,CASSLYSTGYNSPLHF,TGTGCCAGCAGCTTGTACTCGACAGGATATAATTCACCCCTCCACTTT
few,TRBV28,TRBJ2-7,.,CASSYGSSYEQYF,TGTGCCAGCAGTTACGGGAGCTCCTACGAGCAGTACTTC
.,TRBV5-1,TRBJ2-1,.,CASSLRQSSSYNEQFF,TGCGCCAGCAGCTTGAGACAGTCGAGCTCCTACAATGAGCAGTTCTTC
.,TRBV7-2,TRBJ1-4,.,CASSSRTNEKLFF,TGTGCCAGCAGCTCTCGGACTAATGAAAAACTGTTTTTT
.,TRBV19,TRBJ2-3,.,CASTSGPGRATQYF,TGTGCCAGTACCTCGGGTCCCGGGCGGGCTACGCAGTATTTT
.,TRBV19,TRBJ1-5,TRBD1,CASSRTGDRNQPQHF,TGTGCCAGTAGCAGAACAGGGGACCGCAATCAGCCCCAGCATTTT
.,TRBV2,TRBJ2-7,TRBD1,CASSWEDRGFHEQYF,TGTGCCAGCAGTTGGGAGGACAGGGGTTTCCACGAGCAGTACTTC
.,TRBV5-5,TRBJ2-1,.,CASSLAARGNEQFF,TGTGCCAGCAGCTTGGCGGCCAGGGGCAATGAGCAGTTCTTC
.,TRBV7-8,TRBJ1-1,.,CASSHDTSTEAFF,TGTGCCAGCAGTCATGACACGAGCACTGAAGCTTTCTTT
once,TRBV5-1,TRBJ1-4,.,CASSLVEVGATNEKLFF,TGCGCCAGCAGCTTGGTGGAGGTGGGGGCAACTAATGAAAAACTGTTTTTT
.,TRBV5-5,TRBJ1-2,.,CASGQNYGYTF,TGTGCCAGCGGGCAGAACTATGGCTACACCTTC
once,TRBV5-4,TRBJ2-1,TRBD2,CASSLGLARDEQFF,TGTGCCAGCAGCTTGGGACTAGCGAGGGATGAGCAGTTCTTC
.,TRBV3-1/TRBV3-2,TRBJ1-3,.,CASSPHQSGTGSGNTIYF,TGTGCCAGCAGCCCCCACCAGTCAGGGACGGGCTCTGGAAACACCATATATTTT
.,TRBV30,TRBJ2-6,.,CAWSVSGANVLTF,TGTGCCTGGAGTGTAAGTGGGGCCAACGTCCTGACTTTC
.,TRBV18,TRBJ1-4,.,CASSPRYPSGNEKLFF,TGTGCCAGCTCACCACGGTACCCCTCCGGGAATGAAAAACTGTTTTTT
.,TRBV19,TRBJ2-6,.,CASRVTGANVLTF,TGTGCGAGCAGGGTAACTGGGGCCAACGTCCTGACTTTC
.,TRBV4-2,TRBJ2-1,TRBD1,CASQAGTGTGLSNEQFF,TGTGCCAGCCAAGCCGGTACCGGGACAGGGTTGTCGAATGAGCAGTTCTTC
once,TRBV11-2,TRBJ2-1,.,CASSISGLGYNEQFF,TGTGCCAGCAGCATATCGGGATTGGGATACAATGAGCAGTTCTTC
few,TRBV4-1,TRBJ1-2,TRBD1,CASSQVNPGQAYGYTF,TGCGCCAGCAGCCAAGTTAACCCGGGACAGGCCTATGGCTACACCTTC
.,TRBV11-2,TRBJ2-1,.,CASSLGQGSYNEQFF,TGTGCCAGCAGCTTAGGGCAGGGCTCCTACAATGAGCAGTTCTTC
.,TRBV4-2,TRBJ1-6,.,CASSQEGGSYNSPLHF,TGTGCCAGCAGCCAAGAAGGGGGCTCCTATAATTCACCCCTCCACTTT
few,TRBV3-1/TRBV3-2,TRBJ1-1,.,CASSQRVGAEAFF,TGTGCCAGCAGCCAACGGGTGGGGGCTGAAGCTTTCTTT
.,TRBV30,TRBJ1-2,.,CAWSDPGDPTNYGYTF,TGTGCCTGGAGTGATCCAGGGGACCCGACGAACTATGGCTACACCTTC
.,TRBV24-1,TRBJ2-1,.,CATSEGDRREQFF,TGTGCCACCAGTGAGGGGGACCGGCGTGAGCAGTTCTTC
.,TRBV5-1,TRBJ2-5,TRBD1,CASSWTGGRETQYF,TGCGCCAGCAGCTGGACAGGGGGCAGGGAGACCCAGTACTTC
.,TRBV2,TRBJ2-5,.,CASSIEWTSQDAQYF,TGTGCCAGCAGTATAGAATGGACCTCCCAAGATGCCCAGTACTTC
.,TRBV5-4,TRBJ2-3,.,CASTPPGPQDTQYF,TGTGCCAGCACCCCCCCGGGACCCCAAGATACGCAGTATTTT
.,TRBV30,TRBJ1-3,.,CAWSPLVGRYVDTIYF,TGTGCCTGGAGTCCCCTAGTCGGCCGATACGTCGACACCATATATTTT
.,TRBV19,TRBJ2-2,.,CASRRSTGELFF,TGTGCCAGTAGGAGATCCACCGGGGAGCTGTTTTTT
.,TRBV9,TRBJ2-1,TRBD2,CANSVGGLASGVYNEQFF,TGTGCCAACAGCGTAGGGGGGCTGGCTAGCGGGGTGTACAATGAGCAGTTCTTC